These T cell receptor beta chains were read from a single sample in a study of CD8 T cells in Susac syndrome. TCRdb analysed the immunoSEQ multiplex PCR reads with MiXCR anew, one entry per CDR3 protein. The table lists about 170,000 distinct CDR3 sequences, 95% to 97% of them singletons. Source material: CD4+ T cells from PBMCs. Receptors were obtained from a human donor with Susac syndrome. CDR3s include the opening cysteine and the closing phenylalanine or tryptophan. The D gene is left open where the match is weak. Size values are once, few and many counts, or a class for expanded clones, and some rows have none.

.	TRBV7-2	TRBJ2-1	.	CASSLSRRDEQFF	TGTGCCAGCAGCTTAAGTAGGCGGGATGAGCAGTTCTTC
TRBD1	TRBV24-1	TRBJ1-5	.	CATSDPMTDRVGQPQHF	TGTGCCACCAGTGATCCGATGACGGACAGGGTGGGTCAGCCCCAGCATTTT
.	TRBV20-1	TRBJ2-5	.	CSATSPSRETQYF	TGCAGTGCTACGTCACCCTCGCGAGAGACCCAGTACTTC
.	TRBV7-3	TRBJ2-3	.	CASSPSTGYSTDTQYF	TGTGCCAGCAGCCCCTCGACAGGATATAGCACAGATACGCAGTATTTT
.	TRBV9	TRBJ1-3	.	CASSVAGRNTIYF	TGTGCCAGCAGCGTAGCAGGGAGAAACACCATATATTTT
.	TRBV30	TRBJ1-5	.	CAWSRGDGSNQPQHF	TGTGCCTGGAGTCGGGGTGATGGGAGCAATCAGCCCCAGCATTTT
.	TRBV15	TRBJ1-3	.	CATSDQRVSGNTIYF	TGTGCCACCAGCGATCAGCGAGTCTCTGGAAACACCATATATTTT
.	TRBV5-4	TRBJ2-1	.	CASSFPGANEQFF	TGTGCCAGCAGCTTCCCGGGGGCGAATGAGCAGTTCTTC
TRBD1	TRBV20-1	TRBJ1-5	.	CSARKDRSNQPQHF	TGCAGTGCTAGAAAGGACAGGAGCAATCAGCCCCAGCATTTT
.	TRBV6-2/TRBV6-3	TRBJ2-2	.	CASSPSRELFF	TGTGCCAGCAGCCCCAGTCGGGAGCTGTTTTTT
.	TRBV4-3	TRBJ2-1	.	CASSQDNLGDEQFF	TGCGCCAGCAGCCAAGATAACCTCGGCGATGAGCAGTTCTTC
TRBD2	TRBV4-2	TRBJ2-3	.	CASSQDRDGRGSDTQYF	TGTGCCAGCAGCCAAGATCGTGACGGGAGGGGGTCAGATACGCAGTATTTT
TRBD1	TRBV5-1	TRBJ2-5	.	CASRPGQGSTETQYF	TGCGCCAGCAGGCCGGGACAGGGGTCGACGGAGACCCAGTACTTC
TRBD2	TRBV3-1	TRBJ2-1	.	CASSFRGGGNEQFF	TGTGCCAGCAGCTTCCGGGGGGGAGGCAATGAGCAGTTCTTC
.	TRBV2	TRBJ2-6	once	CATGGGGANVLTF	TGTGCCACCGGAGGAGGAGGGGCCAACGTCCTGACTTTC
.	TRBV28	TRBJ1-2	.	CASSLDRRSYGYTF	TGTGCCAGCAGTTTAGACAGGCGCAGCTATGGCTACACCTTC
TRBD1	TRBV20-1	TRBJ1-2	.	CSALQGDGSFWGGYTF	TGCAGTGCCTTACAGGGGGACGGGTCCTTTTGGGGTGGCTACACCTTC
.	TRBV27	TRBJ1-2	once	CASKGPTYGYTF	TGTGCCAGCAAGGGGCCCACCTATGGCTACACCTTC
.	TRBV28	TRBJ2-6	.	CASISGSGANVLTF	TGTGCCAGCATAAGCGGGTCTGGGGCCAACGTCCTGACTTTC
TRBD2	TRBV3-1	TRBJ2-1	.	CASSQRPGLAGEEFF	TGTGCCAGCAGCCAAAGACCGGGACTAGCGGGAGAGGAGTTCTTC